The rows below give T cell receptor beta chains drawn from one sample of a study of blood T cell repertoires in COVID-19. Assay: immunoSEQ multiplex PCR; the TCRdb copy retains only in-frame clones and omits some. The sample shows 95,000 to 150,000 clones, around 77% of them seen only once. The material sequenced was peripheral blood. These receptors were obtained from a man aged 55 to 70 with active or convalescent COVID-19. CDR3s include the opening cysteine and the closing phenylalanine or tryptophan. A D gene is named only where the DNA matches it firmly.

V gene: TRBV7-8; D gene: .; J gene: TRBJ1-5; CDR3 protein: CASSLPGASDQPQHF; CDR3 DNA: TGTGCCAGCAGCCTCCCGGGAGCTTCTGATCAGCCCCAGCATTTT
V gene: TRBV7-3; D gene: .; J gene: TRBJ2-5; CDR3 protein: CASSSNQETQYF; CDR3 DNA: TGTGCCAGCAGCTCCAACCAAGAGACCCAGTACTTC
V gene: TRBV27; D gene: TRBD1; J gene: TRBJ1-3; CDR3 protein: CASSQQGKVSGNTIYF; CDR3 DNA: TGTGCCAGCAGCCAACAGGGGAAGGTCTCTGGAAACACCATATATTTT
V gene: TRBV5-1; D gene: .; J gene: TRBJ1-1; CDR3 protein: CASSLDSGGIGKTEAFF; CDR3 DNA: TGCGCCAGCAGCTTGGATTCCGGGGGGATTGGGAAAACTGAAGCTTTCTTT
V gene: TRBV28; D gene: TRBD1; J gene: TRBJ1-2; CDR3 protein: CASSPRGQGLGWGYTF; CDR3 DNA: TGTGCCAGCAGTCCACGAGGACAGGGCTTGGGTTGGGGCTACACCTTC
V gene: TRBV7-6; D gene: TRBD1; J gene: TRBJ2-2; CDR3 protein: CASSLAYRGPGELFF; CDR3 DNA: TGTGCCAGCAGCCTAGCCTACAGGGGGCCCGGGGAGCTGTTTTTT
V gene: TRBV19; D gene: TRBD1; J gene: TRBJ2-6; CDR3 protein: CASSDDRGRSGANVLTF; CDR3 DNA: TGTGCCAGTAGTGACGACAGGGGACGCTCTGGGGCCAACGTCCTGACTTTC
V gene: TRBV24-1; D gene: .; J gene: TRBJ1-5; CDR3 protein: CATSDARQVDGNQPQHF; CDR3 DNA: TGTGCCACCAGTGACGCCCGACAGGTGGATGGGAATCAGCCCCAGCATTTT
V gene: TRBV28; D gene: TRBD1; J gene: TRBJ1-1; CDR3 protein: CASRGQGSGAEAFF; CDR3 DNA: TGTGCCAGCAGAGGACAGGGTAGCGGTGCTGAAGCTTTCTTT
V gene: TRBV30; D gene: TRBD2; J gene: TRBJ2-1; CDR3 protein: CPASTSGTPEWYNEQFF; CDR3 DNA: TGTCCAGCATCGACTAGCGGGACCCCAGAGTGGTACAATGAGCAGTTCTTC
V gene: TRBV18; D gene: .; J gene: TRBJ2-2; CDR3 protein: CASSPSTETGELFF; CDR3 DNA: TGTGCCAGCTCACCGTCGACAGAAACCGGGGAGCTGTTTTTT
V gene: TRBV19; D gene: .; J gene: TRBJ2-3; CDR3 protein: CASSRERAADTQYF; CDR3 DNA: TGTGCCAGTTCCAGGGAGCGGGCCGCAGATACGCAGTATTTT
V gene: TRBV7-8; D gene: TRBD2; J gene: TRBJ2-1; CDR3 protein: CASSLVRGSSNEQFF; CDR3 DNA: TGTGCCAGCAGCTTAGTTCGCGGGAGCAGCAATGAGCAGTTCTTC